Listed here are 9 T cell receptor beta chains from one sample, sequenced in a study of cytomegalovirus exposure and HLA in healthy donors. TCRdb's copy holds only in-frame clones and misses some; the assay was immunoSEQ multiplex PCR. Of about 330,000 clones in the sample, about nine tenths are singletons; the top ten hold roughly 1.2%. The specimen sequenced was PBMCs. The receptor source for this set is a woman between 25 and 40 years old in good health and CMV-seropositive.

The chain is built from TRBV4-1 and TRBJ1-2, with a tentative D call TRBD1 (6 bases). The germline V gene encodes CDR1 MGHRA and CDR2 YSYEKL. The CDR3 is made up of 13 amino acids. V lost 1 base, J lost 7 bases, and 10 bases lay in between. In DNA form, the CDR3 reads TGCGCCAGCAGCCAAGTGGGGGGGCCTGGCTACACCTTC. Its translation is CASSQVGGPGYTF.

The V and J genes are TRBV28 and TRBJ1-6, with TRBD1 identical over 8 bases. V gave up 5 bases and J gave up 6 bases; unmatched junction bases: 12. This CDR3 has 17 amino acids. Germline V gene data show CDR1 as MDHEN and CDR2 as SYDVKM. CDR3 protein: CASSPPLTGAGNSPLHF. Written as DNA, the CDR3 is TGTGCCAGCAGTCCTCCTTTGACAGGGGCAGGTAATTCACCCCTCCACTTT.

The genes are TRBV30 and TRBJ2-7, with D perhaps matching TRBD1 or TRBD2 (5 bases each). Trimming pared 3 bases from V and 4 bases from J, leaving 16 bases between. Germline V lookup: CDR1 GTSNPN, CDR2 SVGIG (reference sequence). The CDR3 has 14 residues. This chain's CDR3 is CAWRIRDGYYEQYF. DNA for the CDR3: TGTGCCTGGAGGATCCGGGACGGGTATTACGAGCAGTACTTC.

This clone came up a few times. The genes are TRBV7-2 and TRBJ1-5; 9 bases line up with TRBD1. The CDR3 sequence is 14 residues long. The V gene's germline CDR1 is SGHTA and CDR2 FQGNSA. V shed 5 bases and J 4 bases; nucleotides not matched to a gene: 3. The CDR3 DNA sequence: TGTGCCAGCAGCCCCGGACAGGGGAATCAGCCCCAGCATTTT. Amino acid sequence: CASSPGQGNQPQHF. Combining the CDR3 with reference TRBV7-2 and TRBJ1-5 gives the whole variable domain GAGVSQSPSNKVTEKGKDVELRCDPISGHTALYWYRQSLGQGLEFLIYFQGNSAPDKSGLPSDRFSAERTGGSVSTLTIQRTQQEDSAVYLCASSPGQGNQPQHFGDGTRLSIL.

The rearrangement links TRBV7-9 to TRBJ2-7; D remains unclear. V dropped 1 base and J dropped 0 bases, with 10 bases sitting between them. In germline, CDR1 is SEHNR, CDR2 FQNEAQ (reference sequence). CDR3 length: 15 residues. CDR3: CASSLESAGSYEQYF. Written as DNA, the CDR3 is TGTGCCAGCAGCTTAGAGTCGGCAGGCTCCTACGAGCAGTACTTC. Complete variable domain (other parts from reference TRBV7-9 and TRBJ2-7): DTGVSQNPRHKITKRGQNVTFRCDPISEHNRLYWYRQTLGQGPEFLTYFQNEAQLEKSRLLSDRFSAERPKGSFSTLEIQRTEQGDSAMYLCASSLESAGSYEQYFGPGTRLTVT.

This clone has only one observation. V is TRBV27 and J is TRBJ2-5; D tentatively reads TRBD1 or TRBD2 (6 bases each). V lost 1 base to trimming and J lost 5 bases, with 14 bases between them. Per germline, CDR1 MNHEY and CDR2 SMNVEV (reference sequence). This CDR3 region has 15 residues. The CDR3 sequence: CASSLLGGRGETQYF. The CDR3, as DNA: TGTGCCAGCAGTTTATTAGGGGGGCGCGGGGAGACCCAGTACTTC.

The chain employs TRBV30 and TRBJ1-2; D call uncertain. Germline lookup yields CDR1 GTSNPN and CDR2 SVGIG (reference sequence). CDR3 length: 14 residues. Trimming left V 1 base short and J 3 bases short, with 12 bases between. The CDR3 is CAWSEGFGHYGYTF. The CDR3 region has the DNA TGTGCCTGGAGTGAGGGATTCGGTCACTATGGCTACACCTTC.

This clone was observed a single time. The chain recombines TRBV6-5 with TRBJ1-1; a weak D match, TRBD1 (6 bases). The CDR3 is 15 amino acids. Looked up from germline, CDR1 is MNHEY and CDR2 is SVGAGI. Trimming stripped 0 bases from V and 5 bases from J, with 13 bases between. The CDR3 DNA follows: TGTGCCAGCAGTTACTCGAAACAGGGAGGTACTGAAGCTTTCTTT. It encodes CASSYSKQGGTEAFF.

The rearrangement uses TRBV7-7 and TRBJ2-1; D gene ambiguous. This CDR3 is built from 13 residues. CDR1 and CDR2 (germline): SSHAT, FNYEAQ (reference sequence). V gave up 1 base and J gave up 3 bases, with 4 bases separating them. DNA of the CDR3: TGTGCCAGCAGCTTAGAGGTCTACAATGAGCAGTTCTTC. Its translation is CASSLEVYNEQFF. Full variable domain (outside the CDR3, taken from reference TRBV7-7 and TRBJ2-1): GAGVSQSPRYKVTKRGQDVTLRCDPISSHATLYWYQQALGQGPEFLTYFNYEAQPDKSGLPSDRFSAERPEGSISTLTIQRTEQRDSAMYRCASSLEVYNEQFFGPGTRLTVL.